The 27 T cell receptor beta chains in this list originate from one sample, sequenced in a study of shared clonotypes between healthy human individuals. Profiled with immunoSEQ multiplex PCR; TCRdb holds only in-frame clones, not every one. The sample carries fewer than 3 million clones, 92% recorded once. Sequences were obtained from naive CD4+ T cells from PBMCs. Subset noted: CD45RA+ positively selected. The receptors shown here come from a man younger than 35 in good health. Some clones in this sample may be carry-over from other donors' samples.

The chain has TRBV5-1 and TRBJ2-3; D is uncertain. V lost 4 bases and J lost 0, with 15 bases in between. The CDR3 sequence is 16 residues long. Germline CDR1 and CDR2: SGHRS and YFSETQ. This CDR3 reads CASSPQGYPSTDTQYF. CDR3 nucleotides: TGCGCCAGCAGCCCCCAAGGGTACCCTAGCACAGATACGCAGTATTTT.

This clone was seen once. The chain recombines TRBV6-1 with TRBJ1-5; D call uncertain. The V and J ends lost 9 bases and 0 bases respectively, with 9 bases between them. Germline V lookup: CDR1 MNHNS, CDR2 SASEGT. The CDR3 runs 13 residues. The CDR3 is CASAVASNQPQHF. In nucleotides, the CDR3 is TGTGCCAGTGCAGTGGCTAGCAATCAGCCCCAGCATTTT.

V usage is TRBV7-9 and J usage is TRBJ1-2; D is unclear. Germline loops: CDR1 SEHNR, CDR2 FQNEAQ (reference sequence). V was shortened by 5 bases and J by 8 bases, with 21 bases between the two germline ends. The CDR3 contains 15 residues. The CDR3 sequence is CASSLPTSVLYGYTF. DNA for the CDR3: TGTGCCAGCAGCCTTCCCACGTCAGTGCTGTACGGCTACACCTTC.

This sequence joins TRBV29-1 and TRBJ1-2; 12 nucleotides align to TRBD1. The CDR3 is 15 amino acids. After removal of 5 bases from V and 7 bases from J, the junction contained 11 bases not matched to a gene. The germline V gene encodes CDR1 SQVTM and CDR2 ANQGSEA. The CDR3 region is CSVLAPGTGGSGYTF. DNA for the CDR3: TGCAGCGTTCTAGCGCCCGGGACAGGGGGCAGTGGCTACACCTTC.

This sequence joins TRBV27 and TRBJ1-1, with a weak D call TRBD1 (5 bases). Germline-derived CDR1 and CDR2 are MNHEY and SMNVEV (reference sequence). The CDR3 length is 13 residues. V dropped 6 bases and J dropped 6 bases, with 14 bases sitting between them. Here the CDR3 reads CASRIPGYPEAFF. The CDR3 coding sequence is TGTGCCAGCAGGATTCCAGGGTATCCTGAAGCTTTCTTT.

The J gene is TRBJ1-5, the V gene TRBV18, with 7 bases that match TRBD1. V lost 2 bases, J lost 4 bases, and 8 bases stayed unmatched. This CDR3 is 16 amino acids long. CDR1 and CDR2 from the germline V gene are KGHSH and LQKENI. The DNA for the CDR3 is TGTGCCAGCTCACCAGCGGGAGACAGGGAAAATCAGCCCCAGCATTTT. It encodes CASSPAGDRENQPQHF.

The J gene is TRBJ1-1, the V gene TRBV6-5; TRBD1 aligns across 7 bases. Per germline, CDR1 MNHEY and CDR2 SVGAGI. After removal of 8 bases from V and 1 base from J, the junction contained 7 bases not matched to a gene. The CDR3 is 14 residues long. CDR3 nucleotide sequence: TGTGCCAGCTTCAGGGGACAGTCGAACACTGAAGCTTTCTTT. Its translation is CASFRGQSNTEAFF.

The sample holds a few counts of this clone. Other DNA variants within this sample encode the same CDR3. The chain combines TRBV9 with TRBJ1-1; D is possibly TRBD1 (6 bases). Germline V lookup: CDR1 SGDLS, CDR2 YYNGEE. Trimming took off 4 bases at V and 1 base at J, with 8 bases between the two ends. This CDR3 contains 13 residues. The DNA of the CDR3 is TGTGCCAGCAGCCCGGGACAGAACACTGAAGCTTTCTTT. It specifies CASSPGQNTEAFF.

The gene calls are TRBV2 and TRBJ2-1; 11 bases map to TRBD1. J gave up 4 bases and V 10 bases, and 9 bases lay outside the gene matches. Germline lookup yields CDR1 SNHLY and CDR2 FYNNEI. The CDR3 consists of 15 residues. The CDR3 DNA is TGTGCCATCCCGGGACAGGGGGTGTCATACAATGAGCAGTTCTTC. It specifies CAIPGQGVSYNEQFF.

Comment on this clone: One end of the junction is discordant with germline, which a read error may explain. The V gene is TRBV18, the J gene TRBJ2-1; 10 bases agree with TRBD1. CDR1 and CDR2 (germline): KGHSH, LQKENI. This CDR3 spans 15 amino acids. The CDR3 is CASSPGTGAYSEQFF. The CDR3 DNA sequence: TGTGCCAGCTCACCGGGGACAGGGGCGTACAGTGAGCAGTTCTTC.

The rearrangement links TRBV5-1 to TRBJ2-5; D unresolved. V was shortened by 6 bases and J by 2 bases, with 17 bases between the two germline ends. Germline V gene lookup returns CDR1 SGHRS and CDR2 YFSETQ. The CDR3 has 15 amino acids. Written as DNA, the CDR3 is TGCGCCAGCACCTGGGAAGGGAACATACAAGAGACCCAGTACTTC. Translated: CASTWEGNIQETQYF.

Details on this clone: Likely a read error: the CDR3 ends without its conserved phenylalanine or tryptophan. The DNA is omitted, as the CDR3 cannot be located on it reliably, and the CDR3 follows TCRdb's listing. The CDR3 protein is CASSADSSGPAFS. The chain carries TRBV9 and TRBJ2-7; the DNA was not used to check the table's D call, TRBD2. Germline-derived CDR1 and CDR2 are SGDLS and YYNGEE. With termini counted, the CDR3 has 13 amino acids.

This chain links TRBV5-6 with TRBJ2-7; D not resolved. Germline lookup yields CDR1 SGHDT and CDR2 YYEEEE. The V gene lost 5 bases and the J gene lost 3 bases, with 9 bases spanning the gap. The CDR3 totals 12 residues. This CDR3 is CASRKDHYEQYF. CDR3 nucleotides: TGTGCCAGCAGAAAGGATCACTACGAGCAGTACTTC.

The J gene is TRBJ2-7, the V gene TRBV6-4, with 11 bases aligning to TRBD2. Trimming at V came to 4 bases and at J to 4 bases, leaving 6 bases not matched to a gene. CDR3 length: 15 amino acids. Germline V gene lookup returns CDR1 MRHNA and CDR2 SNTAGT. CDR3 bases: TGTGCCAGCAGTGTGTCACTAGCGGGAGTGTACGAGCAGTACTTC. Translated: CASSVSLAGVYEQYF.

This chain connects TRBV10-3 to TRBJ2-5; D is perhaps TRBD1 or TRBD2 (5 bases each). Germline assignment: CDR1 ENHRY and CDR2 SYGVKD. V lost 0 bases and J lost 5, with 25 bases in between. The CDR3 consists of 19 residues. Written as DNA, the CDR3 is TGTGCCATCAGTGAGTCCCCCGGGATTGGGACGCCCCGAGGGGAGACCCAGTACTTC. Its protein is CAISESPGIGTPRGETQYF.

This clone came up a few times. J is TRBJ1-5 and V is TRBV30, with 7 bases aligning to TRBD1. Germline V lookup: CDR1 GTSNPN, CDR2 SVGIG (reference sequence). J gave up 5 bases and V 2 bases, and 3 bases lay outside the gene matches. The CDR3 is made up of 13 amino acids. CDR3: CAWSRQGHQPQHF. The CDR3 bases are TGTGCCTGGAGTCGACAGGGTCATCAGCCCCAGCATTTT.

The CDR3 reads CASSSATGGNGYTF. CDR3 coding DNA: TGCGCCAGCAGCTCCGCGACAGGGGGGAATGGCTACACCTTC. This sequence joins TRBV5-1 and TRBJ1-2, with 9 bases aligning to TRBD1. Germline V lookup: CDR1 SGHRS, CDR2 YFSETQ. The CDR3 is 14 residues long. J gave up 6 bases and V 3 bases, and 6 bases lay outside the gene matches.

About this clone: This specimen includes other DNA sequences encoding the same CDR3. This chain's CDR3 is CASSPRGTGELFF. The CDR3 DNA reads TGTGCCAGCTCACCGCGGGGGACCGGGGAGCTGTTTTTT. The chain links TRBV18 to TRBJ2-2; 7 positions agree with TRBD2. With V trimmed by 3 bases and J by 5 bases, 0 bases remained unmatched. The germline V gene encodes CDR1 KGHSH and CDR2 LQKENI. The CDR3 is made up of 13 amino acids.

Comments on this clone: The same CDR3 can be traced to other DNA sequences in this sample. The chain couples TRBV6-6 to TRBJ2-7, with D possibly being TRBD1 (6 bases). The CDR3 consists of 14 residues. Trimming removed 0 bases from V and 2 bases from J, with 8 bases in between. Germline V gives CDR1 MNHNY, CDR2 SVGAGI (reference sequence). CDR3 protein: CASSYSTGTYEQYF. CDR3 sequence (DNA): TGTGCCAGCAGTTACTCGACAGGAACCTACGAGCAGTACTTC.

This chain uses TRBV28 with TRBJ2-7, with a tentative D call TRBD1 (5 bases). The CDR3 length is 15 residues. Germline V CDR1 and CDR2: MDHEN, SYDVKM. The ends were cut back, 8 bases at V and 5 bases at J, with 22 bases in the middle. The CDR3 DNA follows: TGTGCCAGCCTAACCTCGGGCAGGGAAAGAAACGAGCAGTACTTC. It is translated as CASLTSGRERNEQYF.

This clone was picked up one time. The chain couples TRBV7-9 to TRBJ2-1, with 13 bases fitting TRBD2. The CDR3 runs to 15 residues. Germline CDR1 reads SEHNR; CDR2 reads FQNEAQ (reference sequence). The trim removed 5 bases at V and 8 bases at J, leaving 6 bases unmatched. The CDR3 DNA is TGTGCCAGCAGCGTACTAGCGGGAGGGCCCCATGAGCAGTTCTTC. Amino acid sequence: CASSVLAGGPHEQFF.

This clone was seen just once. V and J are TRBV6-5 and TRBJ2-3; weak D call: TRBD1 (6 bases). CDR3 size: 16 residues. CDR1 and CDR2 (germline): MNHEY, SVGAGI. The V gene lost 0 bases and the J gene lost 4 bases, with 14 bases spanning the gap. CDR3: CASSYSLGSGADTQYF. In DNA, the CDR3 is TGTGCCAGCAGTTACTCTCTTGGGTCAGGGGCAGATACGCAGTATTTT.

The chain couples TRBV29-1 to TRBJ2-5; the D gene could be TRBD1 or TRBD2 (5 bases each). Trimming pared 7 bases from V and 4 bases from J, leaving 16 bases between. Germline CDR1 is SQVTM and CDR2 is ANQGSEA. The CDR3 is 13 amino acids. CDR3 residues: CSGETGTGETQYF. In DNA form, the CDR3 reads TGCAGCGGCGAGACCGGGACGGGAGAGACCCAGTACTTC.

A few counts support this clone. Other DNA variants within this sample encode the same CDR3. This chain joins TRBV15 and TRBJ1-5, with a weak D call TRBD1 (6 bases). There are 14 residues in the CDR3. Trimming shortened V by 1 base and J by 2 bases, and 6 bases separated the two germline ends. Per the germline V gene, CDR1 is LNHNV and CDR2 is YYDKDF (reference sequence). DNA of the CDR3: TGTGCCACCAGCAGAGGACAGGGCAATCAGCCCCAGCATTTT. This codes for CATSRGQGNQPQHF.

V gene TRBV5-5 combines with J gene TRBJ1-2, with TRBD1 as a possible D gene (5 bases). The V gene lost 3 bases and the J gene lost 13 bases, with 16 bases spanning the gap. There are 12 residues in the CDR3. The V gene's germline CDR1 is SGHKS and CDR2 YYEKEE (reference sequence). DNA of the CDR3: TGTGCCAGCAGCTCCCCAAACCTCGGGGGCACCTTC. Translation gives CASSSPNLGGTF.

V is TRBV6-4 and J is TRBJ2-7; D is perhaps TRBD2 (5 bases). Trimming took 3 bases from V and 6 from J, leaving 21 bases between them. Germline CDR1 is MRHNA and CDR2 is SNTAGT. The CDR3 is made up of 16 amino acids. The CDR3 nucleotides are TGTGCCAGCAGTGATTTGGCCGCCCTTGAGGGCCTCGAGCAGTACTTC. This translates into CASSDLAALEGLEQYF.

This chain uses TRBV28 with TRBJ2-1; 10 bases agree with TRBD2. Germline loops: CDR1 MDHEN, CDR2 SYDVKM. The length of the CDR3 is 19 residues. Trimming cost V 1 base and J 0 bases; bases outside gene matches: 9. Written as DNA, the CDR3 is TGTGCCAGCAGTTTATCCCTAGCGGGAGTTACTACCTCCTACAATGAGCAGTTCTTC. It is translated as CASSLSLAGVTTSYNEQFF.